This T cell receptor beta chain appears in the sequencing data of a study of blood T cell repertoires in COVID-19. Across the study: Some COVID-19 samples were acute and others convalescent; all came from the United States, Italy and Spain. From T cells, B-cell-depleted T cells, or PBMCs came the material, which was cDNA or gDNA.

Authors' data handling: Amplification from reference gene primers served as the basis for estimated nucleated cell counts. Clones were read by immunoSEQ multiplex PCR, and TCRdb kept only the in-frame ones, dropping some. V, J and clone size are taken as reported in that table, and D and trimming were inferred from the DNA itself. Altogether some 37,000 clones are present, 90% being singletons, with the ten largest covering about 12%. The germline V and J ends were trimmed by 4 bases and 6 bases, with 25 bases remaining between them. The CDR3 length is 17 residues. Germline CDR1 and CDR2: LNHDA and SQIVND (reference sequence).

The chain is built from TRBV19 and TRBJ2-7; tentatively, D is TRBD1 (6 bases). Sequencing input: peripheral blood. The receptor's source is a man between 70 and 80 years old with acute or convalescent COVID-19. CDR3: CASSTRSAPDRSGEQYF. The CDR3 nucleotides are TGTGCCAGTAGTACCCGCTCCGCCCCGGACAGATCTGGCGAGCAGTACTTC.